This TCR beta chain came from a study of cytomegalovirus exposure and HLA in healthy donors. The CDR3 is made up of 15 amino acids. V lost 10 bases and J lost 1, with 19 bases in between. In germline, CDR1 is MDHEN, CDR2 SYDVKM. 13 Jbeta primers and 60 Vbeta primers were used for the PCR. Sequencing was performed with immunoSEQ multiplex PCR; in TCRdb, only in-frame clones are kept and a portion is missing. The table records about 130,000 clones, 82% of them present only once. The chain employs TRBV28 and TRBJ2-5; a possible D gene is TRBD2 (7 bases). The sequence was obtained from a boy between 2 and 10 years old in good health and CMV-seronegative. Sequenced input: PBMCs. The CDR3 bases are TGTGCCATCGCCGTGAGGGGGGGGTTCCAAGAGACCCAGTACTTC. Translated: CAIAVRGGFQETQYF.